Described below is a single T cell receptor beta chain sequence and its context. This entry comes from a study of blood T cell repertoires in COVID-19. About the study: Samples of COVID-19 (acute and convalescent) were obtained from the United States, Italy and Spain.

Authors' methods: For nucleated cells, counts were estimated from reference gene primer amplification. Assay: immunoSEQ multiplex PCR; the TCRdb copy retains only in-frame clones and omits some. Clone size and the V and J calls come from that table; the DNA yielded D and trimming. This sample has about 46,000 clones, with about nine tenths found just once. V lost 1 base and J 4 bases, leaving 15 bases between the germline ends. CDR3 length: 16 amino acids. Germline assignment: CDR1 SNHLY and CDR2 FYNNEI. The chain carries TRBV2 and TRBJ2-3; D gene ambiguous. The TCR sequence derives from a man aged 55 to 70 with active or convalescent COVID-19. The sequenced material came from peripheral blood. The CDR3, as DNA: TGTGCCAGCAGTGAAGGACTGCGTCCGAGTCCAGATACGCAGTATTTT. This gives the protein CASSEGLRPSPDTQYF.